These 5 T cell receptor beta chains were sequenced from one sample in a study of T cells in Graves' hyperthyroidism and ophthalmopathy (dated by TCRdb to between 2019 and 2020). Library preparation employed multiplex PCR. Sequenced on an Illumina HiSeq 2000. Amplification of TCR beta CDR3 regions was carried out from RNA transcripts. The first round of RT-PCR for the TCR CDR3 was performed with the HTBI primer set and the Qiagen OneStep RT-PCR kit. TCRdb passed the public sequencing reads through fastp at Q25 and MiXCR, retaining productive beta sequences. Here each entry gathers all rows of one CDR3 protein and keeps the most common genes and DNA. Here the sample has around 340,000 distinct CDR3 sequences; about 15% occur a single time. Together, the top ten hold 20% to 25% of the sample. Sample: blood. These receptors came from a woman under 40 with Graves' hyperthyroidism.

This clonotype was seen ten or more times. In nucleotides, the CDR3 is TGTGCCAGCAGCTGGGGAGGGGGCTCCTACGAGCAGTACTTC. This codes for CASSWGGGSYEQYF. The V gene is TRBV7-2, the J gene TRBJ2-7; tentative D call: TRBD2 (7 bases). V lost 4 bases, J lost 0 bases, and 10 bases lay in between. Germline V CDR1 and CDR2: SGHTA, FQGNSA. CDR3 length equals 14 residues.

This clonotype was counted many times. The gene calls are TRBV5-1 and TRBJ2-7; tentative D call: TRBD1 (5 bases). The CDR3 covers 13 residues. Between the trimmed V and J ends, which lost 3 bases and 2 bases, there was a span of 9 bases. Germline V lookup: CDR1 SGHRS, CDR2 YFSETQ. The CDR3 loop is CASSYDSAYEQYF. The CDR3 region has the DNA TGCGCCAGCAGCTATGACAGCGCCTACGAGCAGTACTTC.

This clonotype was counted many times. V is TRBV7-2 and J is TRBJ2-3; possibly TRBD1 or TRBD2 for D (5 bases each). The CDR3 contains 15 residues. The V end was cut by 5 bases, the J end by 2 bases, with 14 bases between. Per the germline V gene, CDR1 is SGHTA and CDR2 is FQGNSA. This chain's CDR3 is CASSVNRGDTDTQYF. As DNA, the CDR3 is TGTGCCAGCAGCGTTAACCGGGGCGACACAGATACGCAGTATTTT.

This clonotype was detected many times. The chain recombines TRBV7-2 with TRBJ2-2, with D perhaps matching TRBD1 (6 bases). The CDR3 has 15 residues. Trimming cost V 5 bases and J 3 bases, with 13 bases left between them. In germline, CDR1 is SGHTA, CDR2 FQGNSA. The CDR3 DNA reads TGTGCCAGCAGCCTAAAAGGACAGTACACCGGGGAGCTGTTTTTT. Amino acid sequence: CASSLKGQYTGELFF.

As concerns this clonotype: A read error may explain this, as a much larger clone is one base away. This chain links TRBV28 with TRBJ2-7, with TRBD2 matching 7 bases. The ends lost 5 bases at V and 5 bases at J; junction bases unmatched: 15. The length of the CDR3 is 16 residues. Germline V lookup: CDR1 MDHEN, CDR2 SYDVKM. The CDR3 sequence: CASSPLLAPYSHEQYF. The CDR3 DNA follows: TGTGCCAGCAGTCCCCTACTAGCGCCCTATTCCCACGAGCAGTACTTC.